The rows below give T cell receptor beta chains drawn from one sample of a study of OX40 agonist ivuxolimab in advanced cancers. The method was immunoSEQ multiplex PCR; TCRdb's version includes in-frame clones alone and lacks a portion of them. Of around 31,000 clones listed, 85% to 95% are singletons. The starting material was CD4+ or CD8+ T cells sorted from blood, obtained in a trial of the OX40 agonist ivuxolimab. The receptors derive from an adult with an advanced solid tumor such as melanoma, head and neck, liver or kidney cancer. Both conserved end residues are trimmed from each CDR3.

J gene,V gene,CDR3 protein
TRBJ1-4,TRBV7-8,ASSLGGVRAREKLF
TRBJ1-3,TRBV15,ATSTARGAGNTIY
TRBJ2-1,TRBV9,ASSARGGVRNEQF
TRBJ2-7,TRBV29-1,SVETEREQY
TRBJ2-7,TRBV9,ASSEGGLGPYEQY
TRBJ2-2,TRBV9,ASSVGLAVTSGELF
TRBJ2-1,TRBV19,ASTVGGRNEQF
TRBJ1-2,TRBV29-1,SVEDPTPFHGYT
TRBJ1-2,TRBV28,ASRIGTGTYGYT
TRBJ1-3,TRBV7-6,ASSLTGTSGNTIY
TRBJ2-2,TRBV27,ASSLRWGELF
TRBJ1-2,TRBV14,ASSHSTSDPTPYTNYGYT
TRBJ2-6,TRBV5-4,ASRVFSRSGANVLT
TRBJ1-1,TRBV7-6,ASSLEGVGTEAF
TRBJ2-2,TRBV6-5,ASSYSTSPGELF
TRBJ2-7,TRBV25-1,ASSEKGQGYEQY
TRBJ1-3,TRBV5-4,ASSLDSLSGNTIY
TRBJ2-5,TRBV28,ASSPDAGAGETQY